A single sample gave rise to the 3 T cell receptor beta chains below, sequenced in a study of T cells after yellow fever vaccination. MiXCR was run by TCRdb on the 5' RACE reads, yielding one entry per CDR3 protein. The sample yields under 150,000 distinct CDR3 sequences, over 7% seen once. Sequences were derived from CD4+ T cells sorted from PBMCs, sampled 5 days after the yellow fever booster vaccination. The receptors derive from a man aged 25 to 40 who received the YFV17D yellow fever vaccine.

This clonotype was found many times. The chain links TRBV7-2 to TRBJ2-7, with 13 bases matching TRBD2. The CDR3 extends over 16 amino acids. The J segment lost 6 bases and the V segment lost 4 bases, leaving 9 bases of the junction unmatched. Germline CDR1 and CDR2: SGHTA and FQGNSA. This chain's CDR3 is CASSSLLAGGPLEQYF. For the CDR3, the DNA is TGTGCCAGCAGCTCCCTACTAGCGGGAGGGCCTCTCGAGCAGTACTTC.

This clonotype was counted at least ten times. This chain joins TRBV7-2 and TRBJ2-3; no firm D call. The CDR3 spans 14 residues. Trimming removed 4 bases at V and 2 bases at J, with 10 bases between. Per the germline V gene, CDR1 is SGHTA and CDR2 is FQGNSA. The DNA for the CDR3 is TGTGCCAGCAGCTCGAACGGCGCCACAGATACGCAGTATTTT. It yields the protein CASSSNGATDTQYF.

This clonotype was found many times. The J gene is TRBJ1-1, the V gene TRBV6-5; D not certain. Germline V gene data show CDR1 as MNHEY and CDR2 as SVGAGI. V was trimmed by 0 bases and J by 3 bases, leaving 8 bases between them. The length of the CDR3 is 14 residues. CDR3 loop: CASSYSPADTEAFF. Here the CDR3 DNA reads TGTGCCAGCAGTTACTCGCCAGCGGACACTGAAGCTTTCTTT.